This T cell receptor beta chain was recovered during a study of T cells after yellow fever vaccination. This CDR3 is built from 14 residues. Germline CDR1 is SGHDT and CDR2 is YYEEEE. V lost 2 bases and J lost 0, with 8 bases in between. MiXCR, applied by TCRdb to the 5' RACE reads, yields one record per CDR3 protein. The sample includes under 700,000 distinct CDR3 sequences, roughly 17% of them seen just once. The J gene is TRBJ1-1, the V gene TRBV5-6; D not certain. Source: PBMCs, taken around 5 days after the first yellow fever vaccination. The TCR comes from a man aged 18 to 30 who received the YFV17D yellow fever vaccine. The CDR3 sequence is CASSLLNLNTEAFF. CDR3 in DNA: TGTGCCAGCAGCTTATTAAACCTGAACACTGAAGCTTTCTTT. Complete variable domain (other parts from reference TRBV5-6 and TRBJ1-1): DAGVTQSPTHLIKTRGQQVTLRCSPKSGHDTVSWYQQALGQGPQFIFQYYEEEERQRGNFPDRFSGHQFPNYSSELNVNALLLGDSALYLCASSLLNLNTEAFFGQGTRLTVV.